This T cell receptor beta chain was observed in a study of shared clonotypes between healthy human individuals. Study at large: CD4 naive cells filled three plates per donor, CD4 memory three, CD8 naive two and CD8 memory one.

This clone was recorded a few times. Its antigen is unidentified. Other DNA sequences in the sample encode the same CDR3. CD45RO negativity and positive selection for CCR7 defined naive CD8 cells, a population that excluded terminally differentiated effector memory CD45RA+ cells. The V and J ends lost 8 bases and 4 bases respectively, with 3 bases between them. Germline values: CDR1 MNHEY, CDR2 SMNVEV (reference sequence). The CDR3 runs 9 residues. Deep was the level used in running the assay. Generated by immunoSEQ multiplex PCR, the TCRdb table keeps only in-frame clones and is missing some. The sample lists about 2.1 million clones, 93% seen once, with roughly 1.8% in the top ten. Study-wide results and limits: Clonotypes shared by all four sorted-subset donors had higher generation probabilities than non-shared clonotypes. Naive CD4 clonotype sharing across four donors was 4.5% to 6%.

The clonotype comes from a man younger than 35 in good health. Some clones in this sample may be carry-over from other donors' samples. The chain employs TRBV27 and TRBJ2-7; D is undetermined. The sequencing sample was made of naive CD8+ T cells from PBMCs. CDR3 protein: CASGYEQYF. CDR3 bases: TGTGCCAGCGGTTACGAGCAGTACTTC.